Shown below are 27 T cell receptor beta chains from a single sample sequenced in a study of CD8+CD57+ T cells in acquired aplastic anemia. In patients chosen for sequencing, flow cytometry had shown CD8+CD57+ cell expansion. TCR beta VDJ combinations and CDR3 sequences were profiled from genomic DNA. TCRdb reprocessed the reads with MiXCR, giving one entry per CDR3 protein. Of 200,000 to 250,000 distinct CDR3 sequences in the sample, around 43% were seen once. Specimen: sorted CD4+, CD8+, or CD8+CD57+ T cells (not recorded which) from PBMCs. Receptors were obtained from a human donor with aplastic anemia.

This chain connects TRBV29-1 to TRBJ2-1; D tentatively fits TRBD1 or TRBD2 (5 bases each). V shed 6 bases and J shed 0 bases, with 12 bases lying between them. This CDR3 is built from 14 residues. Germline V gene sequence: CDR1 SQVTM, CDR2 ANQGSEA. CDR3 sequence reads: CSVDGANSYNEQFF. In nucleotides, the CDR3 is TGCAGCGTCGACGGGGCTAACTCCTACAATGAGCAGTTCTTC.

The DNA of the CDR3 is TGTGCCAGTAGTATAACGTCGAATTCACCCCTCCACTTT. Encoded protein: CASSITSNSPLHF. The chain couples TRBV19 to TRBJ1-6; no reliable D call. The CDR3 consists of 13 residues. V lost 2 bases and J lost 7, with 6 bases in between. Germline CDR1 reads LNHDA; CDR2 reads SQIVND (reference sequence). Full variable domain (outside the CDR3, taken from reference TRBV19 and TRBJ1-6): DGGITQSPKYLFRKEGQNVTLSCEQNLNHDAMYWYRQDPGQGLRLIYYSQIVNDFQKGDIAEGYSVSREKKESFPLTVTSAQKNPTAFYLCASSITSNSPLHFGNGTRLTVT.

This clonotype was detected ten times or more. This chain uses TRBV15 with TRBJ2-5; D call uncertain. Germline CDR1 is LNHNV and CDR2 is YYDKDF (reference sequence). V lost 7 bases and J 0 bases, leaving 9 bases between the germline ends. This CDR3 has 13 amino acids. The CDR3 spells CATKNGHQETQYF. In DNA form, the CDR3 reads TGTGCCACCAAGAACGGTCACCAAGAGACCCAGTACTTC.

The chain combines TRBV10-3 with TRBJ2-7; possible D gene TRBD2, 5 bases. The CDR3 has 17 residues. Germline V gene sequence: CDR1 ENHRY, CDR2 SYGVKD. The ends were cut back, 10 bases at V and 0 bases at J, with 25 bases in the middle. The CDR3 DNA reads TGTGCCAGCGGCAATAATGGAGGTCGAGGTAGCTCCTACGAGCAGTACTTC. It encodes CASGNNGGRGSSYEQYF.

Remarks on this clonotype: The junction and the germline gene differ at one end; a read error may be behind it. The chain is built from TRBV10-3 and TRBJ1-1; D unclear. The CDR3 is 13 amino acids. The V gene's germline CDR1 is ENHRY and CDR2 SYGVKD. The DNA of the CDR3 is TGTGCCATCAGTGAGCCAGGAGACATTGAAGCGTTCTTT. Protein product: CAISEPGDIEAFF.

This clonotype was observed many times. The chain joins TRBV7-9 to TRBJ2-7; 8 bases are a match to TRBD2. J was trimmed by 2 bases and V by 5 bases; bases with no gene match: 8. CDR1 is SEHNR and CDR2 is FQNEAQ in the germline V gene (reference sequence). The CDR3 covers 15 residues. The CDR3 here is CASSTSGSGAYEQYF. The CDR3 DNA sequence: TGTGCCAGCAGCACAAGCGGGAGTGGCGCCTACGAGCAGTACTTC.

The chain recombines TRBV11-2 with TRBJ2-5, with D perhaps given as TRBD1 or TRBD2 (6 bases each). The CDR3 is 16 residues long. In germline, CDR1 is SGHAT, CDR2 FQNNGV. V was pared by 1 base and J by 2 bases, with 14 bases between. DNA for the CDR3: TGTGCCAGCAGCTTAGTTAGGGGGGCGCAACAAGAGACCCAGTACTTC. It is translated as CASSLVRGAQQETQYF.

The genes are TRBV24-1 and TRBJ1-6; perhaps TRBD1 as D (5 bases). The CDR3 loop spans 14 amino acids. In germline, CDR1 is KGHDR, CDR2 SFDVKD. Trimming pared 7 bases from V and 4 bases from J, leaving 10 bases between. For the CDR3, the DNA is TGTGCCACCAGCAGCGACAGTTATAATTCACCCCTCCACTTT. Translated, it gives CATSSDSYNSPLHF.

This clonotype was seen a few times. A clone one base away is much larger, so this may be a read error. The chain recombines TRBV5-5 with TRBJ2-7, with D possibly matching TRBD2 (5 bases). The CDR3 length is 12 residues. Germline V gene data show CDR1 as SGHKS and CDR2 as YYEKEE (reference sequence). The CDR3 DNA sequence: TGTGCCAGCAGCCCACCTAGCTACGGGCAGTACTTC. It yields the protein CASSPPSYGQYF.

The V and J genes are TRBV7-2 and TRBJ2-5; D not resolved. Germline-derived CDR1 and CDR2 are SGHTA and FQGNSA. Trimming shortened V by 8 bases and J by 5 bases, and 15 bases separated the two germline ends. This CDR3 contains 13 residues. CDR3 loop: CASLYGHFETQYF. CDR3 in DNA: TGTGCCAGCTTGTACGGGCATTTCGAGACCCAGTACTTC.

This chain uses TRBV2 with TRBJ2-3; D call uncertain. CDR1 and CDR2 from the germline V gene are SNHLY and FYNNEI. The CDR3 sequence is 14 residues long. Trimming pared 2 bases from V and 2 bases from J, leaving 8 bases between. The CDR3 spells CASSERENTDTQYF. CDR3 DNA: TGTGCCAGCAGTGAAAGAGAGAACACAGATACGCAGTATTTT.

As regards this clonotype: At one end the junction does not follow the germline gene, possibly because of a read error. The rearrangement joins TRBV24-1 to TRBJ2-1, with D perhaps matching TRBD1 or TRBD2 (5 bases each). The CDR3 is 16 residues long. Germline V gene lookup returns CDR1 KGHDR and CDR2 SFDVKD. The CDR3 DNA reads TGTGCCGCCAGTGATTCGGGGCTAGCTTCGTTCTATGAGCGGTTCTTC. Translated: CAASDSGLASFYERFF.

The chain couples TRBV15 to TRBJ2-6; D is perhaps TRBD1 (6 bases). The CDR3 consists of 16 residues. V was cut by 1 base and J by 4 bases, with 11 bases left in between. The germline V gene encodes CDR1 LNHNV and CDR2 YYDKDF (reference sequence). CDR3: CATSRVGAQGANVLTF. CDR3 coding DNA: TGTGCCACCAGCAGAGTGGGGGCTCAAGGGGCCAACGTCCTGACTTTC. The full variable domain, rest sourced from reference TRBV15 and TRBJ2-6, is DAMVIQNPRYQVTQFGKPVTLSCSQTLNHNVMYWYQQKSSQAPKLLFHYYDKDFNNEADTPDNFQSRRPNTSFCFLDIRSPGLGDTAMYLCATSRVGAQGANVLTFGAGSRLTVL.

This chain connects TRBV5-1 to TRBJ2-7; 8 nucleotides align to TRBD1. The CDR3 totals 15 residues. The germline CDR1 and CDR2 sequences are SGHRS and YFSETQ. The V segment lost 0 bases and the J segment 0 bases; nucleotides outside the gene matches: 2. CDR3 protein: CASSLGDRTSYEQYF. For the CDR3, the DNA is TGCGCCAGCAGCTTGGGGGACAGGACCTCCTACGAGCAGTACTTC.

V is TRBV2 and J is TRBJ1-5, with a tentative D call TRBD1 (5 bases). CDR1 and CDR2 from the germline V gene are SNHLY and FYNNEI. Trimming removed 3 bases at V and 3 bases at J, with 9 bases between. The CDR3 sequence is 14 residues long. Here the CDR3 reads CASSEQGDNQPQHF. The CDR3 region has the DNA TGTGCCAGCAGTGAGCAGGGTGACAATCAGCCCCAGCATTTT.

This clonotype was detected many times. V and J are TRBV29-1 and TRBJ2-7; tentatively, D is TRBD1 or TRBD2 (7 bases each). The CDR3 length is 15 residues. Looked up from germline, CDR1 is SQVTM and CDR2 is ANQGSEA. The V gene lost 7 bases and the J gene lost 0 bases, with 19 bases spanning the gap. CDR3 sequence reads: CSGGGDRVGSYEQYF. CDR3 bases: TGCAGCGGGGGGGGCGACAGGGTTGGCTCCTACGAGCAGTACTTC.

The J gene is TRBJ2-6, the V gene TRBV19; D may be TRBD1 or TRBD2 (5 bases each). Germline lookup yields CDR1 LNHDA and CDR2 SQIVND (reference sequence). CDR3 size: 15 residues. V lost 5 bases, J lost 4 bases, and 12 bases lay in between. The CDR3 DNA sequence: TGTGCCAGTAGTTCCGCAGGGAGAGGGGCCAACGTCCTGACTTTC. Its protein is CASSSAGRGANVLTF.

In this sample, this clonotype turned up many times. The chain carries TRBV3-1 and TRBJ1-6; TRBD1 aligns across 8 bases. The V gene's germline CDR1 is LGHDT and CDR2 YNNKEL (reference sequence). The CDR3 totals 15 residues. Trimming removed 3 bases from V and 10 bases from J; junction bases left unmatched: 8. CDR3 sequence (DNA): TGTGCCAGCAGCCACCACGGGGACAGGCAATCACCCCTCCACTTT. Protein: CASSHHGDRQSPLHF.

There are many counts of this clonotype. The CDR3 sequence: CSATPYDGGQETQYF. Here the CDR3 DNA reads TGCAGTGCTACCCCTTATGATGGAGGCCAAGAGACCCAGTACTTC. V usage is TRBV20-1 and J usage is TRBJ2-5, with TRBD2 as a possible D gene (5 bases). CDR1 and CDR2 from the germline V gene are DFQATT and SNEGSKA (reference sequence). The ends were cut back, 4 bases at V and 1 base at J, with 16 bases in the middle. The CDR3 is 15 amino acids.

The chain is built from TRBV9 and TRBJ2-6; a weak D match, TRBD2 (6 bases). Germline loops: CDR1 SGDLS, CDR2 YYNGEE. V lost 0 bases, J lost 4 bases, and 17 bases lay in between. The length of the CDR3 is 18 residues. The CDR3 DNA sequence: TGTGCCAGCAGCGTAGAAGTGCGCGGGGTGAACGGGGCCAACGTCCTGACTTTC. This translates into CASSVEVRGVNGANVLTF. Full variable domain (outside the CDR3, taken from reference TRBV9 and TRBJ2-6): DSGVTQTPKHLITATGQRVTLRCSPRSGDLSVYWYQQSLDQGLQFLIQYYNGEERAKGNILERFSAQQFPDLHSELNLSSLELGDSALYFCASSVEVRGVNGANVLTFGAGSRLTVL.

Points on this clonotype: Since a much larger clone is just one base distant, this may be a read error. The gene calls are TRBV7-6 and TRBJ2-1, with 8 bases identical to TRBD2. Germline V gives CDR1 SGHVS, CDR2 FNYEAQ. The CDR3 totals 16 residues. CDR3 sequence (DNA): TGTGCCAGCAGCTTACCAGCGGGGGAGCGCTACATTGAGCAGTTCTTC. Translated: CASSLPAGERYIEQFF.

Note on this clonotype: At one boundary the junction diverges from the germline segment, which might be a read error. This chain joins TRBV30 and TRBJ1-2; tentatively, D is TRBD1 (5 bases). CDR1 is GTSNPN and CDR2 is SVGIG in the germline V gene (reference sequence). The CDR3 is 13 amino acids. CDR3 bases: TGTGCCTGCTCGGGGGGGGATAACTATGACTACACCTTC. Its translation: CACSGGDNYDYTF.

This clonotype was counted ten times or more. The rearrangement links TRBV15 to TRBJ1-1; D not certain. This CDR3 has 15 residues. Germline V gene data show CDR1 as LNHNV and CDR2 as YYDKDF (reference sequence). V was clipped by 3 bases and J by 1 base, with 12 bases between them. The CDR3 sequence is CATSSMDGANTEAFF. The CDR3 DNA reads as TGTGCCACCAGCAGTATGGACGGTGCGAACACTGAAGCTTTCTTT.

The chain is built from TRBV10-3 and TRBJ2-7; D gene ambiguous. V was shortened by 10 bases and J by 1 base, with 20 bases between the two germline ends. Germline values: CDR1 ENHRY, CDR2 SYGVKD. The CDR3 runs 15 residues. CDR3 in DNA: TGTGCCAGCAGCCCCTTTAAAGGGTCATCCTACGAGCAGTACTTC. This sequence encodes CASSPFKGSSYEQYF.

The rearrangement links TRBV5-1 to TRBJ1-2; TRBD1 might be the D (5 bases). V dropped 3 bases and J dropped 8 bases, with 14 bases sitting between them. Germline V lookup: CDR1 SGHRS, CDR2 YFSETQ. The CDR3 extends over 13 amino acids. The CDR3 spells CASSYYKRGGYTF. In nucleotides, the CDR3 is TGCGCCAGCAGCTATTACAAGAGGGGAGGCTACACCTTC.

The J gene is TRBJ2-2, the V gene TRBV15; 9 bases fit TRBD1. Germline loops: CDR1 LNHNV, CDR2 YYDKDF (reference sequence). The CDR3 runs to 16 residues. J was trimmed by 5 bases and V by 3 bases; bases with no gene match: 7. CDR3: CATSRGTGRRTGELFF. The CDR3 coding sequence is TGTGCCACCAGCAGGGGGACAGGGCGTAGGACCGGGGAGCTGTTTTTT.

As for this clonotype: One base away lies a much larger clone, so this may be a sequencing read error. The chain carries TRBV7-9 and TRBJ2-7; D is perhaps TRBD2 (7 bases). Germline V gene lookup returns CDR1 SEHNR and CDR2 FQNEAQ (reference sequence). The CDR3 loop spans 14 amino acids. The DNA of the CDR3 is TGTGCCAGCAGCTTAGAGGCGGGGGCCTACGAGCAGCACTTC. It encodes CASSLEAGAYEQHF.